This T cell receptor beta chain is drawn from a study of blood T cell repertoires in COVID-19. Study summary: The United States, Italy and Spain were the sources of the acute and convalescent COVID-19 samples.

CDR1 and CDR2 (germline): SEHNR, FQNEAQ (reference sequence). This CDR3 contains 16 residues. V shed 5 bases, J shed 3 bases, and the junction held 7 bases outside the gene matches. TCRdb's copy holds only in-frame clones and misses some; the assay was immunoSEQ multiplex PCR. The sample holds about 360,000 clones; 80% to 90% are singletons and the top ten take roughly 6.6%. Sequenced: peripheral blood. This chain connects TRBV7-9 to TRBJ1-5, with 10 bases lining up with TRBD1. The TCR was taken from a woman aged 55-70 years with COVID-19, enrolled during active disease. The CDR3 sequence: CASSGKGQGFNQPQHF. The CDR3, as DNA: TGTGCCAGCAGCGGAAAGGGACAGGGGTTCAATCAGCCCCAGCATTTT.